The entry that follows covers one T cell receptor beta chain sequence. Its binding antigen is unknown. There are no base qualities to consult, and no much larger clone falls within one base. This specimen belongs to a study of blood T cell repertoires in COVID-19 (dated by TCRdb to about 2020). For the study in its entirety: Collaborator samples came from the United States, Italy and Spain and covered acute and convalescent phases of COVID-19. The prospective study material was composed of cDNA or gDNA derived from T cells, B-cell-depleted T cells, or PBMCs. The dataset comprised deeply sampled blood TCRbeta repertoires from subjects exposed to, actively infected with, or recovered from COVID-19. The repertoires were made available in a free public database intended to serve as a resource for research on the immune response to SARS-CoV-2. The samples were drawn from two sources: the first 160 participants of the ongoing ImmuneRACE study, and 1,000 to 1,500 subjects contributed by 6 global collaborators. The sample metadata nearly always contained a de-identified subject ID, COVID-19 status, age in years and sex. Where HLA class I and class II types were available, the types were taken from metadata supplied by the sample provider, not from assay-based typing.

Reading from cysteine to phenylalanine, the CDR3 counts 15 amino acids. Here the CDR3 DNA is all that survives: 45 bases in frame from base 1. At the junction V is shortened by 3 bases and J by 2 bases; bases outside the gene matches: 5. Taken from the germline V gene (reference sequence), the CDR1 and CDR2 loops are SGHNT and YYREEE. One collaborating source in Seattle enrolled patients during active infection and followed them longitudinally through the course of disease. The collaborating institutions used their own protocols to collect whole blood in K2EDTA tubes. For TCRbeta analysis, collaborators shipped samples in one of three forms: frozen whole blood, isolated PBMCs, or DNA extracted from either of those sample types. Overall results and qualifications from the work: The quantity of clinical and demographic metadata differed by source and by participant and was supplied without curation.

TCRbeta CDR3 regions were amplified from genomic DNA by means of the immunoSEQ Assay, a bias-controlled multiplex PCR. The original pipeline was this. Nucleated cell counts per sample were estimated from amplification of reference gene primers within the assay. Sequence reads were collapsed and filtered to measure the absolute abundance of every unique TCRbeta CDR3 rearrangement. Productive Simpson clonality was computed per sample as the square root of Simpson's diversity index over productive rearrangements. This immuneACCESS table, as held by TCRdb, lists in-frame sequences with V and J called but not all clones. Of the missing ones, under half trace to an unresolved V gene in checked studies; the others have no known cause. That table furnishes V, J and clone size, whereas the DNA furnished D and trimming. Across this sample there are about 220,000 clones, with approximately 78% seen only once. The top ten constitute roughly 5.5% of the sample.

The sample taken for sequencing was peripheral blood. The chain links TRBV5-4 with TRBJ2-3, with TRBD1 identical over 8 junction bases. The clonotype originates from a woman aged 70 to 79 with COVID-19, enrolled during active disease. The bases read TGTGCCAGCAGCTGGGGACAGGAATTCACAGATACGCAGTATTTT. The translation is CASSWGQEFTDTQYF.